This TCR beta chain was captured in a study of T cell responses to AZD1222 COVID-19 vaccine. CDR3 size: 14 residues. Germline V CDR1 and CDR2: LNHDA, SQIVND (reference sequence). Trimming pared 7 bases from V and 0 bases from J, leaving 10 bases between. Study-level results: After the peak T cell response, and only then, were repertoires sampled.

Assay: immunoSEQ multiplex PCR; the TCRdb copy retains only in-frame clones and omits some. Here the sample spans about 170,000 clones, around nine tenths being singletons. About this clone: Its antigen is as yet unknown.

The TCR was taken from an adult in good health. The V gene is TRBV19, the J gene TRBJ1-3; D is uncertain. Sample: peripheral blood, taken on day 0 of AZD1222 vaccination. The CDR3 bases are TGTGCCAGTAACCCGCGGGTCTCTGGAAACACCATATATTTT. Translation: CASNPRVSGNTIYF.